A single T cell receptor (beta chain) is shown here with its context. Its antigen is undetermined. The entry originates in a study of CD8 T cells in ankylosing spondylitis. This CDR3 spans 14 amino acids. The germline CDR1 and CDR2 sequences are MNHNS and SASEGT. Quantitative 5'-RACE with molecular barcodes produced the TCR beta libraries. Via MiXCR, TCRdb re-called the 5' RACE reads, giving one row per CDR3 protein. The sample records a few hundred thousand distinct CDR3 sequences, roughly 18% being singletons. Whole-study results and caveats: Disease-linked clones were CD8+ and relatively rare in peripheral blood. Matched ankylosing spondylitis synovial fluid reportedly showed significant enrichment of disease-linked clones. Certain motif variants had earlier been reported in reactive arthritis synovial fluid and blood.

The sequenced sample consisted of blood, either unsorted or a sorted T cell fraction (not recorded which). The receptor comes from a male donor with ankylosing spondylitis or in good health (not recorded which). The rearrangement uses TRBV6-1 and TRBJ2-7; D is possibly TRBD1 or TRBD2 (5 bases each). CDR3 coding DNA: TGTACCTCCAGGGAGTGGGAGAGGGCGTACGAGCAGTACTTC. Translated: CTSREWERAYEQYF.